The 19 T cell receptor beta chains below were found in one sample sequenced in a study of a mutant IDH1 vaccine in newly diagnosed glioma. No cognate antigen is known for these TCRs. Profiling relied on immunoSEQ multiplex PCR, and the TCRdb table lists in-frame clones only, not all of them. This sample has 30,000 to 35,000 clones, with more than 80% found just once. Specified time point: week 47, end of study. The vaccine gave 300 ug of a 20-mer mutant IDH1 peptide subcutaneously per dose. Sequences were derived from PBMCs, sampled from a glioma patient whose treatment included an IDH1 peptide vaccine. The source of these receptors is a middle-aged woman with glioma.

The V gene is TRBV5-1, the J gene TRBJ2-7; either TRBD1 or TRBD2 may fit D (7 bases each). This CDR3 is built from 16 residues. The germline V gene encodes CDR1 SGHRS and CDR2 YFSETQ. The V gene lost 0 bases and the J gene lost 3 bases, with 16 bases spanning the gap. For the CDR3, the DNA is TGCGCCAGCAGCTTGGCCCTGACAGGGAGGGGCTACGAGCAGTACTTC. Its translation is CASSLALTGRGYEQYF.

The chain is built from TRBV30 and TRBJ1-2, with 11 bases matching TRBD1. Trimming removed 0 bases from V and 4 bases from J; junction bases left unmatched: 4. CDR3 length: 15 residues. Germline V CDR1 and CDR2: GTSNPN, SVGIG (reference sequence). CDR3 bases: TGTGCCTGGAGTGTATTAGGACAGGGGGCCTATGGCTACACCTTC. It codes for CAWSVLGQGAYGYTF.

J is TRBJ2-7 and V is TRBV5-1; 13 positions agree with TRBD2. The CDR3 is 14 amino acids. With V trimmed by 2 bases and J by 6 bases, 2 bases remained unmatched. In germline, CDR1 is SGHRS, CDR2 YFSETQ. The CDR3 coding sequence is TGCGCCAGCAGCTTAGGACTAGCGGGAGTCGAGCAGTACTTC. Translation: CASSLGLAGVEQYF.

The CDR3 nucleotides read TGTGCCAGTAGTATAGATCTAGAGGCCGGGGAGCTGTTTTTT. Translated: CASSIDLEAGELFF. This rearrangement joins TRBV19 to TRBJ2-2; D not certain. Germline V gives CDR1 LNHDA, CDR2 SQIVND (reference sequence). There are 14 residues in the CDR3. V gave up 0 bases and J gave up 6 bases, with 8 bases separating them.

This chain connects TRBV9 to TRBJ1-2, with 9 positions matching TRBD1. Trimming took 4 bases from V and 7 from J; bases not matched to a gene: 14. Germline CDR1 reads SGDLS; CDR2 reads YYNGEE. The CDR3 consists of 16 residues. CDR3 DNA sequence: TGTGCCAGCAGCCCTGGGGACAGGGCTTATGTCGGTGGCTACACCTTC. It yields the protein CASSPGDRAYVGGYTF.

The CDR3 protein is CASSLEWDYGYTF. CDR3 bases: TGTGCCAGCAGCTTGGAATGGGACTATGGCTACACCTTC. This chain joins TRBV5-6 and TRBJ1-2; D call uncertain. CDR1 is SGHDT and CDR2 is YYEEEE in the germline V gene. This CDR3 contains 13 residues. The V end lost 0 bases, the J end lost 3 bases, and 6 bases lay between the germline ends.

The chain has TRBV6-5 and TRBJ1-3; no reliable D call. There are 13 residues in the CDR3. The germline V gene has CDR1 MNHEY and CDR2 SVGAGI. Trimming removed 2 bases at V and 4 bases at J, with 6 bases between. CDR3 DNA: TGTGCCAGCAGTTACACCTCGGGAAACACCATATATTTT. Protein: CASSYTSGNTIYF.

V is TRBV29-1 and J is TRBJ2-5; 12 bases match TRBD2. The CDR3 totals 15 residues. Unmatched junction bases numbered 9, after V lost 5 bases and J lost 5 bases. Per the germline V gene, CDR1 is SQVTM and CDR2 is ANQGSEA. The CDR3 sequence: CSVRASGRAHETQYF. CDR3 DNA: TGCAGCGTTCGGGCTAGCGGGAGGGCCCACGAGACCCAGTACTTC.

CDR3 region: CASSLTQRANYGYTF. For the CDR3, the DNA is TGTGCCAGCAGCTTGACGCAGCGAGCTAACTATGGCTACACCTTC. This chain joins TRBV5-6 and TRBJ1-2; D unclear. The CDR3 is 15 amino acids. The V end was cut by 1 base, the J end by 0 bases, with 10 bases between. Germline-derived CDR1 and CDR2 are SGHDT and YYEEEE.

V and J are TRBV30 and TRBJ1-1; D is unresolved. Per germline, CDR1 GTSNPN and CDR2 SVGIG (reference sequence). This CDR3 contains 13 residues. V lost 3 bases to trimming and J lost 1 base, with 9 bases between them. CDR3 in amino acids: CAWRATGNTEAFF. The CDR3 DNA reads as TGTGCCTGGAGGGCCACGGGGAACACTGAAGCTTTCTTT.

The gene calls are TRBV5-5 and TRBJ2-1; possibly TRBD1 or TRBD2 for D (6 bases each). The germline gives CDR1 SGHKS, CDR2 YYEKEE (reference sequence). The CDR3 has 14 amino acids. V lost 5 bases, J lost 4 bases, and 13 bases lay in between. CDR3 DNA sequence: TGTGCCAGCAGGCCGAGGGGGACTTACAATGAGCAGTTCTTC. This translates into CASRPRGTYNEQFF.

This clone has just one count. V and J are TRBV6-5 and TRBJ1-1, with D maybe TRBD1 (5 bases). The CDR3 length is 15 residues. Germline-derived CDR1 and CDR2 are MNHEY and SVGAGI. V was clipped by 0 bases and J by 0 bases, with 8 bases between them. CDR3 sequence: CASSYSAGLNTEAFF. The DNA of the CDR3 is TGTGCCAGCAGTTACTCGGCAGGGTTGAACACTGAAGCTTTCTTT.

The table lists this clone with a count of one. The J gene is TRBJ1-3, the V gene TRBV5-1, with 7 bases that match TRBD1. V shed 3 bases, J shed 0 bases, and the junction held 3 bases outside the gene matches. Germline lookup yields CDR1 SGHRS and CDR2 YFSETQ. The CDR3 spans 15 residues. CDR3 region: CASSWGDSSGNTIYF. The CDR3 coding sequence is TGCGCCAGCAGCTGGGGGGACAGCTCTGGAAACACCATATATTTT.

The J gene is TRBJ2-7, the V gene TRBV2, with 8 bases fitting TRBD1. The V and J ends lost 6 bases and 4 bases, in that order; junction bases with no gene match: 11. Germline loops: CDR1 SNHLY, CDR2 FYNNEI. The CDR3 is 15 residues long. The CDR3 nucleotides are TGTGCCAGCAGCCGTCAACAGGGGGGTAGGTACGAGCAGTACTTC. It is translated as CASSRQQGGRYEQYF.

V gene TRBV2 combines with J gene TRBJ2-3, with D perhaps TRBD1 or TRBD2 (5 bases each). This CDR3 is 17 amino acids long. Per germline, CDR1 SNHLY and CDR2 FYNNEI. V dropped 7 bases and J dropped 2 bases, with 22 bases sitting between them. The CDR3 bases are TGTGCCAGCACCACGATCCGGGGAACGGACAACACAGATACGCAGTATTTT. Its translation: CASTTIRGTDNTDTQYF.

CDR3 coding DNA: TGTGCCAGTAGTCTCCGGGGCCAACCAGGCAATCAGCCCCAGCATTTT. Residues: CASSLRGQPGNQPQHF. The chain links TRBV19 to TRBJ1-5; weak D call: TRBD1 (5 bases). Trimming cost V 5 bases and J 2 bases, with 16 bases left between them. Looked up from germline, CDR1 is LNHDA and CDR2 is SQIVND (reference sequence). The CDR3 spans 16 residues.

V gene TRBV7-2 combines with J gene TRBJ2-7; perhaps TRBD2 as D (5 bases). This CDR3 is built from 13 residues. The V gene's germline CDR1 is SGHTA and CDR2 FQGNSA. The ends were cut back, 5 bases at V and 4 bases at J, with 12 bases in the middle. The CDR3 nucleotides are TGTGCCAGCAGCCCTAGCCCTTGGTACGAGCAGTACTTC. It codes for CASSPSPWYEQYF.

The chain combines TRBV18 with TRBJ1-1; 7 bases align to TRBD1. Germline lookup yields CDR1 KGHSH and CDR2 LQKENI. V was pared by 8 bases and J by 1 base, with 7 bases of the junction left unmatched. The CDR3 contains 14 residues. This CDR3 is CASTGQYQNTEAFF. The CDR3 DNA is TGTGCCAGCACGGGACAGTACCAGAACACTGAAGCTTTCTTT.

The V gene is TRBV4-1, the J gene TRBJ2-3; 10 bases are a match to TRBD1. Unmatched junction bases numbered 5, after V lost 4 bases and J lost 1 base. Germline V gives CDR1 MGHRA, CDR2 YSYEKL. The CDR3 runs to 16 residues. The CDR3 DNA reads as TGCGCCAGCAGCCCCACGGGGACAGGGGGCACAGATACGCAGTATTTT. Translated, it gives CASSPTGTGGTDTQYF.